This TCR beta chain appears in the sequencing data of a study of blood T cell repertoires in COVID-19. The V gene end was trimmed by 4 bases and the J gene end by 5 bases; junction bases not matched to a gene: 11. The germline V gene encodes CDR1 SGHAT and CDR2 FQNNGV. The CDR3 contains 18 residues. The assay was immunoSEQ multiplex PCR, and TCRdb's table has in-frame clones only and misses some. The sample carries 150,000 to 200,000 clones, around three quarters recorded once. Sequenced: PBMCs or T cells enriched from blood (not recorded which). The J gene is TRBJ1-6, the V gene TRBV11-2; 10 bases are a match to TRBD1. The TCR was taken from a woman in her forties or fifties with acute COVID-19. In DNA, the CDR3 is TGTGCCAGCAGCTCCGTGCCTGACAGGGGGCGAGATAATTCACCCCTCCACTTT. Its translation is CASSSVPDRGRDNSPLHF. The full variable domain, with the rest looked up from reference TRBV11-2 and TRBJ1-6, is EAGVAQSPRYKIIEKRQSVAFWCNPISGHATLYWYQQILGQGPKLLIQFQNNGVVDDSQLPKDRFSAERLKGVDSTLKIQPAKLEDSAVYLCASSSVPDRGRDNSPLHFGNGTRLTVT.